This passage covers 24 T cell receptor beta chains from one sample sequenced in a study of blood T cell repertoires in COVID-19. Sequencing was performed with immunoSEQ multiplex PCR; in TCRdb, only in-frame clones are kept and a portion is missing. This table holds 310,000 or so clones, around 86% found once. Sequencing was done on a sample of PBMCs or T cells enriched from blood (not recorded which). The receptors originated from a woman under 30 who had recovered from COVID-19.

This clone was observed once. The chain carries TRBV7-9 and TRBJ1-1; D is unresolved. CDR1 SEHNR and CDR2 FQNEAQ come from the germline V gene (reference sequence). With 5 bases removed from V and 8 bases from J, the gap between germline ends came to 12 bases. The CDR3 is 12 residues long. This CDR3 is CASSLGREEAFF. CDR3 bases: TGTGCCAGCAGCCTAGGACGGGAAGAAGCTTTCTTT.

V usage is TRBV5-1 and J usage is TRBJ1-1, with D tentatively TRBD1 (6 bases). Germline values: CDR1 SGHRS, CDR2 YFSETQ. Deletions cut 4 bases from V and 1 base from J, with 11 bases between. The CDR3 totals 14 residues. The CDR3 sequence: CASSRQGRNTEAFF. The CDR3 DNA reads TGCGCCAGCAGCCGTCAGGGGAGGAACACTGAAGCTTTCTTT.

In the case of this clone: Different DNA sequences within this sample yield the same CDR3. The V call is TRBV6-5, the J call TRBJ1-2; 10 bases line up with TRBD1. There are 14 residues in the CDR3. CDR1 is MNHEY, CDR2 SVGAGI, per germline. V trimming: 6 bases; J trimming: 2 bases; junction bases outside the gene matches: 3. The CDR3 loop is CASSGDRGNYGYTF. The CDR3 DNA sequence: TGTGCCAGCAGCGGGGACAGGGGAAACTATGGCTACACCTTC.

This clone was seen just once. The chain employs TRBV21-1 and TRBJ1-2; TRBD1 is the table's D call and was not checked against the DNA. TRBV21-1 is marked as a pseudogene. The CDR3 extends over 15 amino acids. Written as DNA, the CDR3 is TGTGCCAGCAGCAAAGGGGCGGGGACAGGCTATGGCTACACCTTC. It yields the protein CASSKGAGTGYGYTF.

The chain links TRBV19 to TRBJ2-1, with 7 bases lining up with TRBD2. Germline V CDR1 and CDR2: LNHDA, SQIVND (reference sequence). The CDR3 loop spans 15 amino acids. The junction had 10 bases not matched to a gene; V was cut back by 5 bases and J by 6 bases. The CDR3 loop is CASSLTSREGNEQFF. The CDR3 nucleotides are TGTGCCAGTAGTTTAACTAGTAGGGAGGGCAATGAGCAGTTCTTC.

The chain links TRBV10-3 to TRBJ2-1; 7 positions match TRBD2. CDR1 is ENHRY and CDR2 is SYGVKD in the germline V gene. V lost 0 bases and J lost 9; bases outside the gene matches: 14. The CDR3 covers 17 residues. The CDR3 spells CAISESASGPERGEQFF. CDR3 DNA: TGTGCCATCAGTGAGTCGGCTAGCGGACCGGAACGGGGTGAGCAGTTCTTC.

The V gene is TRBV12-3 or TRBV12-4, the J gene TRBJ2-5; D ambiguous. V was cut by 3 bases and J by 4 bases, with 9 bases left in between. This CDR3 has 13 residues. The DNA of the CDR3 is TGTGCCAGCAGTTTGTTCGGTGGAGAGACCCAGTACTTC. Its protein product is CASSLFGGETQYF.

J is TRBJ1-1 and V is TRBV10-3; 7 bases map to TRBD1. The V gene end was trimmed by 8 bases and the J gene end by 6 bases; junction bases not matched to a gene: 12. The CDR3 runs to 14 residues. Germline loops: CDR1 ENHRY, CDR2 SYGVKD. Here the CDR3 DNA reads TGTGCCATCTGCGAGACAGGGAGAGGTCCTGAAGCTTTCTTT. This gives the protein CAICETGRGPEAFF.

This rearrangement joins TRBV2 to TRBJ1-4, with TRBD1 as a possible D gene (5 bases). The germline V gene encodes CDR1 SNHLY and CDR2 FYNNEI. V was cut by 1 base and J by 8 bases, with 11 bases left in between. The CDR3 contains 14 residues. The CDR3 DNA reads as TGTGCCAGCAGTGAAGGCAGGGAAGGCGAAAAACTGTTTTTT. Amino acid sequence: CASSEGREGEKLFF.

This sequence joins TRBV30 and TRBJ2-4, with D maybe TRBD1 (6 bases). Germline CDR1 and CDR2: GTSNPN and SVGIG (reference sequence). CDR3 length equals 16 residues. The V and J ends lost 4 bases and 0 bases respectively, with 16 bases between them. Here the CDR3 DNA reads TGTGCCTGGAATGAACAGGGCTATAGAGCCAAAAACATTCAGTACTTC. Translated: CAWNEQGYRAKNIQYF.

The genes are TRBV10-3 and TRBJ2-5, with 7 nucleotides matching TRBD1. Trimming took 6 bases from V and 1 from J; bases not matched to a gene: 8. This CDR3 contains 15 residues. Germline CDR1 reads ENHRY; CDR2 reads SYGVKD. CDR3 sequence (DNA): TGTGCCATCAGGGAGCATAGGGACAGCCAAGAGACCCAGTACTTC. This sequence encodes CAIREHRDSQETQYF.

CDR3 coding DNA: TGTGCCACCAGTGATTCGACAGGAGCTCGAAACGAGCAGTACTTC. Protein sequence: CATSDSTGARNEQYF. The J gene is TRBJ2-7, the V gene TRBV24-1, with a weak D call TRBD1 (6 bases). With 2 bases removed from V and 5 bases from J, the gap between germline ends came to 15 bases. The CDR3 totals 15 residues. CDR1 KGHDR and CDR2 SFDVKD come from the germline V gene.

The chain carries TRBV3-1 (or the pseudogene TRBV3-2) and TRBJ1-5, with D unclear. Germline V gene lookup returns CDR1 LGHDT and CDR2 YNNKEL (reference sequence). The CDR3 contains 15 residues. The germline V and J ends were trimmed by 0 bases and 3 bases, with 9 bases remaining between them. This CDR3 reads CASSQDTVANQPQHF. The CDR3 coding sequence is TGTGCCAGCAGCCAAGATACGGTCGCCAATCAGCCCCAGCATTTT.

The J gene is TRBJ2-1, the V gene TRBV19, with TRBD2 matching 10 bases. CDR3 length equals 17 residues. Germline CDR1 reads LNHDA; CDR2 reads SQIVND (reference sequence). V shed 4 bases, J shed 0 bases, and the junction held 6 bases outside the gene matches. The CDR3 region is CASSTGTSAFSYNEQFF. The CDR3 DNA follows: TGTGCCAGTAGTACCGGGACTAGCGCTTTCTCCTACAATGAGCAGTTCTTC.

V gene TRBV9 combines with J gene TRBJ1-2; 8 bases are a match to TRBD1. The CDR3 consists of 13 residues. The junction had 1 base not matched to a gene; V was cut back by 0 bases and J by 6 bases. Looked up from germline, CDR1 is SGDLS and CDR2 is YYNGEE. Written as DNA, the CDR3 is TGTGCCAGCAGCGTAGAGGGACAGGATGGCTACACCTTC. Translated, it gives CASSVEGQDGYTF.

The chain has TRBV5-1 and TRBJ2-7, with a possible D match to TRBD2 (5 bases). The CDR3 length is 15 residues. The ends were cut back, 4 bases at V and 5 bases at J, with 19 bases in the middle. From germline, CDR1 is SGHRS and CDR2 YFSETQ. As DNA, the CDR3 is TGCGCCAGCAGCCTAGGTCTAGCAAGAAGGAACGAGCAGTACTTC. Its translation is CASSLGLARRNEQYF.

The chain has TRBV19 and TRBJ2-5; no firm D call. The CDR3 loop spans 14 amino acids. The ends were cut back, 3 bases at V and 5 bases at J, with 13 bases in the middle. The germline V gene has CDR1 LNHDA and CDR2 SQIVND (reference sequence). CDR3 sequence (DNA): TGTGCCAGTAGTATCGGAGTCCCAGCGGAGACCCAGTACTTC. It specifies CASSIGVPAETQYF.

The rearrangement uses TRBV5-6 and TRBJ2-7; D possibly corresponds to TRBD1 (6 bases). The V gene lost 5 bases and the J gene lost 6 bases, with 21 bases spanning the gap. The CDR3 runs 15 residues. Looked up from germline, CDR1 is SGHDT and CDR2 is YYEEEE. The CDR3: CASSFPPTGPSEQYF. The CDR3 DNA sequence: TGTGCCAGCAGTTTCCCCCCGACAGGACCGAGCGAGCAGTACTTC.

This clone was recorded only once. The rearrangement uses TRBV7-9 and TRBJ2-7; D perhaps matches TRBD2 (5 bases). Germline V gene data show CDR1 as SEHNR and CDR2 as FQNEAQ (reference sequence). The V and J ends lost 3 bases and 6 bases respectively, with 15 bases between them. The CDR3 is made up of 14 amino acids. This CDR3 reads CASSFSGLWREQYF. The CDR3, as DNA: TGTGCCAGCAGCTTTAGTGGACTTTGGCGCGAGCAGTACTTC. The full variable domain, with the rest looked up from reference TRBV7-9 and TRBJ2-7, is DTGVSQNPRHKITKRGQNVTFRCDPISEHNRLYWYRQTLGQGPEFLTYFQNEAQLEKSRLLSDRFSAERPKGSFSTLEIQRTEQGDSAMYLCASSFSGLWREQYFGPGTRLTVT.

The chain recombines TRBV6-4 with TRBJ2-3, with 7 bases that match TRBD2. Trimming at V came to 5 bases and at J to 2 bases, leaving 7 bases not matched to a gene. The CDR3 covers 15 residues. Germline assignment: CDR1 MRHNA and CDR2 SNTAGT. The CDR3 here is CASSKAGVVTDTQYF. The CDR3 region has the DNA TGTGCCAGCAGTAAGGCGGGAGTGGTCACAGATACGCAGTATTTT.

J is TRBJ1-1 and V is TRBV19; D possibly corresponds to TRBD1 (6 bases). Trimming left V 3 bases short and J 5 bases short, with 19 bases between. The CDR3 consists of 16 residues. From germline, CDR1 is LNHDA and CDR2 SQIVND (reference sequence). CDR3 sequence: CASSITGKGSWTEAFF. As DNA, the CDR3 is TGTGCCAGTAGTATCACAGGGAAGGGTTCTTGGACTGAAGCTTTCTTT.

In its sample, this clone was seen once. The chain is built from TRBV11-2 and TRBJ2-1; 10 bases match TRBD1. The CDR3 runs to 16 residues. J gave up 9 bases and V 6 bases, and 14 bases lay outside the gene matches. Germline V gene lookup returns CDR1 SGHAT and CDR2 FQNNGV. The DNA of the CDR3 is TGTGCCAGCAGAAGAAACCCTGGGACAGGGGACGGTGAGCAGTTCTTC. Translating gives CASRRNPGTGDGEQFF.

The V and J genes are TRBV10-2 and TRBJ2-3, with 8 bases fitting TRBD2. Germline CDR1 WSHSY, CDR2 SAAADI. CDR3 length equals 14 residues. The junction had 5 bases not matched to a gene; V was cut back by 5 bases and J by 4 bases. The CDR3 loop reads CASSRKREPDTQYF. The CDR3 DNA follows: TGCGCCAGCAGTAGGAAGCGGGAGCCAGATACGCAGTATTTT.

DNA for the CDR3: TGTGCCAGCAGCCAGGAAACAGGGAGCTCCTATAATTCACCCCTCCACTTT. Encoded protein: CASSQETGSSYNSPLHF. The rearrangement joins TRBV14 to TRBJ1-6; a possible D gene is TRBD1 (6 bases). The CDR3 is made up of 17 amino acids. Trimming shortened V by 3 bases and J by 0 bases, and 12 bases separated the two germline ends. CDR1 is SGHDN, CDR2 FVKESK, per germline.